This T cell receptor beta chain derives from a study of OX40 agonist ivuxolimab in advanced cancers. The protocol was immunoSEQ multiplex PCR, while the TCRdb copy is restricted to in-frame clones and leaves out a portion. The sample has 65,000 to 75,000 clones; 70% to 90% are singletons. V lost 0 bases, J lost 4 bases, and 7 bases stayed unmatched. Germline CDR1 reads SGHDT; CDR2 reads YYEEEE. There are 17 residues in the CDR3. Notes on this clone: Its antigen is undetermined.

Anyone with autoimmune disease history or systemic immunosuppression was excluded. Study-wide points: With doses of 0.1 to 3.0 mg/kg, CD4+ and CD8+ blood T cells had undergone clonal expansion by week 6.

This TCR was sampled from an adult with an advanced solid tumor such as melanoma, head and neck, liver or kidney cancer. Material: CD4+ or CD8+ T cells sorted from blood, obtained in a trial of the OX40 agonist ivuxolimab. This chain links TRBV5-6 with TRBJ2-2; 9 bases match TRBD2. In DNA form, the CDR3 reads TGTGCCAGCAGCTTGGGCGGGAGGGCATGGAGCACCGGGGAGCTGTTTTTT. Its translation: CASSLGGRAWSTGELFF.